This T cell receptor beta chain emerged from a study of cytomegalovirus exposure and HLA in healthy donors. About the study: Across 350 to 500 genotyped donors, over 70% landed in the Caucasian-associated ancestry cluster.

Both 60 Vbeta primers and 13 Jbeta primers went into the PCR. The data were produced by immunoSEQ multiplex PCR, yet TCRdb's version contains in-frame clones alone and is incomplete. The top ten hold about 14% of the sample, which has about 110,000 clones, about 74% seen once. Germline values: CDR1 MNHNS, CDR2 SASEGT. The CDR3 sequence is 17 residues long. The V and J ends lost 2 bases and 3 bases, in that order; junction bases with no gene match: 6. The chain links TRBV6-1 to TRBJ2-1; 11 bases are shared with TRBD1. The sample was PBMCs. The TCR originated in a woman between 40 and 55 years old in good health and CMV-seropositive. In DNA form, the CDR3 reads TGTGCCAGCAGTGAATCTTGGACAGGGGGCATCTACAATGAGCAGTTCTTC. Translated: CASSESWTGGIYNEQFF.